This T cell receptor beta chain is from a study of T-cell reconstitution after alpha-beta-depleted transplantation in children. The CDR3 consists of 15 residues. A library of TCRbeta sequences, prepared with unique molecular identifiers, was generated. TCRdb re-called the PCR reads with MiXCR, one entry per CDR3 protein. Of about 250,000 distinct CDR3 sequences in the sample, under 30% were seen once. This clonotype was seen a few times. Sequences were derived from PBMCs, mostly from graft donor cells, sampled 360 days after TCRalphabeta/CD19-depleted stem cell transplant. The gene calls are TRBV21-1 and TRBJ1-1; the table's D call, TRBD1, was not checked against the DNA. TRBV21-1 is tagged as a pseudogene. The origin of this receptor is a female patient younger than 10 who had a stem cell transplant for congenital amegakaryocytic thrombocytopenia, so the T cells may come from the graft donor. Here the CDR3 reads CASSAQDRGDTEAFF. The CDR3 region has the DNA TGTGCCAGCAGCGCCCAAGACAGGGGCGACACTGAAGCTTTCTTT.